A selection of T cell receptor beta chains follows, all from one sample in a study of blood T cell repertoires in COVID-19. Repertoires were generated with immunoSEQ multiplex PCR, while TCRdb's copy carries only in-frame clones and drops some. The sample includes roughly 320,000 clones, more than 80% of them seen just once. Material: peripheral blood. The receptors were gathered from a woman between 50 and 59 years old with COVID-19, enrolled during active disease. CDR3s include the opening cysteine and the closing phenylalanine or tryptophan. The D gene is left open where the match is weak. Size is stated for part of the rows, as once, few or many counts, or as a class when the clone is expanded.

.,.,TRBV7-2,TRBJ1-4,TGTGCCAGCAGCTTAACCCGGGTTGGGGAAAAACTGTTTTTT,CASSLTRVGEKLFF
.,.,TRBV5-4,TRBJ1-2,TGTGCCAGCAGCTTGAAGGTCGGGACTGTGGGTGACTACACCTTC,CASSLKVGTVGDYTF
.,.,TRBV12-2,TRBJ1-3,TGTGCAAGTCGCTTAGGGGCGACGACCACTGGAAACACCATATATTTT,CASRLGATTTGNTIYF
TRBD2,.,TRBV15,TRBJ2-7,TGTGCCACCAGCGCGGGGGGACCGGCGCTCGAGCAGTACTTC,CATSAGGPALEQYF
TRBD1,.,TRBV25-1,TRBJ1-2,TGTGCCAGCAGTGAGACAGGGGGCGACTATGGCTACACCTTC,CASSETGGDYGYTF
.,.,TRBV6-2/TRBV6-3,TRBJ2-1,TGTGCCAGCAGCCGCCCGTGGAGTTTAAGCTCCTACAATGAGCAGTTCTTC,CASSRPWSLSSYNEQFF
.,once,TRBV6-2/TRBV6-3,TRBJ2-4,TGTGCCAGCAGTGGGGGCGGGTTAGCCAAAAACATTCAGTACTTC,CASSGGGLAKNIQYF
TRBD1,.,TRBV28,TRBJ2-7,TGTGCCAGCAGCATACCGGGACAGGGACGAGACGAGCAGTACTTC,CASSIPGQGRDEQYF
.,.,TRBV6-5,TRBJ1-5,TGTGCCAGCAGTTCCAGGGGTAGCAATCAGCCCCAGCATTTT,CASSSRGSNQPQHF
TRBD2,.,TRBV27,TRBJ2-1,TGTGCCAGCAGTTTATTAGGCGGGGGTAATGAGCAGTTCTTC,CASSLLGGGNEQFF
.,.,TRBV19,TRBJ1-2,TGTGCCAGTAGTATAGCCAGGATCTATGGCTACACCTTC,CASSIARIYGYTF
.,.,TRBV7-6,TRBJ1-5,TGTGCCAGCAGCCCGACCGGGGGAGGCAATCAGCCCCAGCATTTT,CASSPTGGGNQPQHF
.,.,TRBV3-1/TRBV3-2,TRBJ1-2,TGTGCCAGCAGCCAAGGCGCCGCTAACTATGGCTACACCTTC,CASSQGAANYGYTF
.,.,TRBV6-1,TRBJ1-5,TGTGCCAGCAGCATGACAAGGGGCGGCAATCAGCCCCAGCATTTT,CASSMTRGGNQPQHF